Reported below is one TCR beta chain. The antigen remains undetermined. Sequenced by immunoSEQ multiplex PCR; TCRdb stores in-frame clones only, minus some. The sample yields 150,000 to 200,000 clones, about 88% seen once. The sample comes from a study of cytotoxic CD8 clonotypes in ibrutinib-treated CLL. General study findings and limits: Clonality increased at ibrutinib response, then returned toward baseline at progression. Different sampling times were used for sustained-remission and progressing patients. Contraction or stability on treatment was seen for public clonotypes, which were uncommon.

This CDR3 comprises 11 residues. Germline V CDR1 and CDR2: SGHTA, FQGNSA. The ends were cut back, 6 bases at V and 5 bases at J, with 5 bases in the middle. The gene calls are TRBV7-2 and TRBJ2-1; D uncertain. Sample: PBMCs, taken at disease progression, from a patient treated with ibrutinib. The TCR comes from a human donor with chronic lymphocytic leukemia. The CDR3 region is CASRLNNEQFF. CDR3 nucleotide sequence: TGTGCCAGCAGACTCAACAATGAGCAGTTCTTC.